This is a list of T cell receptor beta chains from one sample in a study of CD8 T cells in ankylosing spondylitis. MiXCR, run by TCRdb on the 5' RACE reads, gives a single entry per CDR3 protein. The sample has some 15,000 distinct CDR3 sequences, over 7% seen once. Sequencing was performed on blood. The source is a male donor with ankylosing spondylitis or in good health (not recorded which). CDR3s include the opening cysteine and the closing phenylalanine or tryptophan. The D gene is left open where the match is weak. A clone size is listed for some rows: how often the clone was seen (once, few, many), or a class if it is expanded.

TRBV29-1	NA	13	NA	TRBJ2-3	CSVKGLVTDTQYF	TGCAGCGTGAAGGGCCTAGTGACAGATACGCAGTATTTT
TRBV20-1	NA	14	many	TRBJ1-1	CSARNHGDDTEAFF	TGCAGTGCTAGAAACCATGGGGACGACACTGAAGCTTTCTTT
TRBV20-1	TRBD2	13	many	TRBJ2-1	CSMLAGIHNEQFF	TGCAGTATGCTAGCGGGAATACACAATGAGCAGTTCTTC
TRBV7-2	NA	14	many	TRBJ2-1	CASSPADRYNEQFF	TGTGCCAGCAGCCCTGCCGACAGGTACAATGAGCAGTTCTTC
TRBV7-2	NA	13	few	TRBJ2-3	CASSLVAGDTQYF	TGTGCCAGCAGCTTAGTGGCGGGGGATACGCAGTATTTT
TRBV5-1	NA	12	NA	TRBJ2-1	CASSRQNNEQFF	TGCGCCAGCAGCCGACAAAACAATGAGCAGTTCTTC
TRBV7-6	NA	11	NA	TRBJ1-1	CASSSGAEAFF	TGTGCCAGCAGCTCAGGAGCTGAAGCTTTCTTT
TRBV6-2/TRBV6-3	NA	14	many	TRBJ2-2	CASSYNYRGGELFF	TGTGCCAGCAGTTACAATTACCGGGGCGGGGAGCTGTTTTTT
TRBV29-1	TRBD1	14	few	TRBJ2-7	CSVDRTGTTYEQYF	TGCAGCGTTGACCGGACAGGGACGACCTACGAGCAGTACTTC
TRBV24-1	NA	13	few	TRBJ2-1	CATSDSPSNEQFF	TGTGCCACCAGTGACTCCCCCTCCAATGAGCAGTTCTTC
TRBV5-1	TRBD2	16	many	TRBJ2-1	CASSPSLVAGGNEQFF	TGCGCCAGCAGCCCCTCTCTCGTAGCGGGAGGTAATGAGCAGTTCTTC
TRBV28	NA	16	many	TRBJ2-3	CASRPQGGGLTDTQYF	TGTGCCAGCAGACCGCAGGGGGGAGGCTTAACAGATACGCAGTATTTT
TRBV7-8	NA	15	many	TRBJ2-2	CASSLVSFSPGELFF	TGTGCCAGCAGCTTAGTCAGCTTTTCCCCCGGGGAGCTGTTTTTT
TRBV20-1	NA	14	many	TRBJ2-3	CSAVLPFPTDTQYF	TGCAGTGCCGTTCTCCCCTTCCCCACAGATACGCAGTATTTT
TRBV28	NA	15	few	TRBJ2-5	CASSPGVTRWETQYF	TGTGCCAGCAGTCCAGGGGTAACCCGGTGGGAGACCCAGTACTTC
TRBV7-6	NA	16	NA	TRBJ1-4	CASSLEGNWGREKLFF	TGTGCCAGCAGCTTAGAAGGGAACTGGGGACGGGAAAAACTGTTTTTT
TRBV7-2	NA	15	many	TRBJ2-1	CASSLETGSYNEQFF	TGTGCCAGCAGCTTAGAGACTGGTTCCTACAATGAGCAGTTCTTC
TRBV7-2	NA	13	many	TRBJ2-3	CASSLARGDTQYF	TGTGCCAGCAGCTTAGCGAGGGGGGATACGCAGTATTTT
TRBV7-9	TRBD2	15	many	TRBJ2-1	CASSQTSGRINEQFF	TGTGCCAGCAGTCAGACTAGCGGGAGGATCAATGAGCAGTTCTTC
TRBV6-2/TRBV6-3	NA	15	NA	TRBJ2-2	CASSSPGAPPGELFF	TGTGCCAGCAGTTCGCCGGGGGCGCCCCCCGGGGAGCTGTTTTTT
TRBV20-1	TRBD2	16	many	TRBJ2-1	CSAHGLAGGGSNEQFF	TGCAGTGCCCATGGACTAGCGGGAGGTGGGAGCAATGAGCAGTTCTTC
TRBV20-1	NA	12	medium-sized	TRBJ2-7	CSAYGPSYEQYF	TGCAGTGCGTACGGGCCATCCTACGAGCAGTACTTC
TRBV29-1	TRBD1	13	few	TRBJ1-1	CSVVDRGLTEAFF	TGCAGCGTCGTAGACAGGGGGCTTACTGAAGCTTTCTTT
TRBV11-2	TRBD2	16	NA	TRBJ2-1	CASSLVGGRALNEQFF	TGTGCCAGCAGCTTAGTGGGCGGGAGGGCCCTCAATGAGCAGTTCTTC
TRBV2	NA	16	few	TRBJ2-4	CASSPRLGLAKNIQYF	TGTGCCAGCAGCCCGAGATTGGGGCTAGCCAAAAACATTCAGTACTTC
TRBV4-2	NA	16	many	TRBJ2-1	CASSQDRWGRVNEQFF	TGTGCCAGCAGCCAAGATAGGTGGGGCCGGGTCAATGAGCAGTTCTTC
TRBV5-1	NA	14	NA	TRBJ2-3	CASRTGPSEDTQYF	TGCGCCAGCAGGACCGGTCCGAGTGAAGATACGCAGTATTTT
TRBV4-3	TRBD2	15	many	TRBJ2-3	CASSQASGEADTQYF	TGCGCCAGCAGCCAAGCTAGCGGGGAGGCAGATACGCAGTATTTT
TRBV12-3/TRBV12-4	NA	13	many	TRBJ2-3	CASSFVNGDTQYF	TGTGCCAGCAGTTTTGTCAATGGAGATACGCAGTATTTT
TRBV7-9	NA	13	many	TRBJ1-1	CASTTSMDTEAFF	TGTGCCAGCACCACCAGTATGGACACTGAAGCTTTCTTT
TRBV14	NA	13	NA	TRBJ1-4	CASSRLRMSKLFF	TGTGCCAGCAGCCGTCTTAGGATGTCAAAACTGTTTTTT
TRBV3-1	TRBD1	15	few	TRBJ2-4	CASSQYRGRGNIQYF	TGTGCCAGCAGCCAATACAGGGGGCGGGGAAACATTCAGTACTTC